This is a list of T cell receptor beta chains from one sample in a study of T cell changes during pregnancy in multiple sclerosis. Assay: immunoSEQ multiplex PCR; the TCRdb copy retains only in-frame clones and omits some. The sample lists 35,000 to 55,000 clones, roughly 92% occurring once. Sample: peripheral blood. The receptors originated from a female donor with multiple sclerosis, enrolled in a pregnancy study. The CDR3 runs from the conserved cysteine through the conserved F or W. The order of the fields is clone size, V gene, D gene, J gene, CDR3 length, CDR3 DNA, CDR3 protein. A D gene is named only where the DNA matches it firmly. Size is stated for part of the rows, as once, few or many counts, or as a class when the clone is expanded.

clone size: -; V gene: TRBV7-9; D gene: -; J gene: TRBJ2-4; CDR3 length: 15; CDR3 DNA: TGTGCCAGCAGCTTATGGCAGGGGGCCAAAAACATTCAGTACTTC; CDR3 protein: CASSLWQGAKNIQYF
clone size: -; V gene: TRBV19; D gene: TRBD1; J gene: TRBJ2-5; CDR3 length: 14; CDR3 DNA: TGTGCCAGTAGCCAGACAGGGTCAGGGGAGACCCAGTACTTC; CDR3 protein: CASSQTGSGETQYF
clone size: -; V gene: TRBV7-3; D gene: TRBD2; J gene: TRBJ2-3; CDR3 length: 16; CDR3 DNA: TGTGCCAGCAGCCGAGGACTAGCGGGAGTTGGGGATACGCAGTATTTT; CDR3 protein: CASSRGLAGVGDTQYF
clone size: -; V gene: TRBV19; D gene: -; J gene: TRBJ1-1; CDR3 length: 13; CDR3 DNA: TGTGCCAGTAGTATAGACCGGGACACTGAAGCTTTCTTT; CDR3 protein: CASSIDRDTEAFF
clone size: -; V gene: TRBV4-2; D gene: TRBD2; J gene: TRBJ2-1; CDR3 length: 16; CDR3 DNA: TGTGCCAGCAGCCAAAATCTAGCGGGAGGTCTGAATGAGCAGTTCTTC; CDR3 protein: CASSQNLAGGLNEQFF
clone size: -; V gene: TRBV28; D gene: -; J gene: TRBJ2-7; CDR3 length: 14; CDR3 DNA: TGTGCCAGCAGCCGCAGAGGGTCGGAATACGAGCAGTACTTC; CDR3 protein: CASSRRGSEYEQYF
clone size: once; V gene: TRBV6-6; D gene: -; J gene: TRBJ2-5; CDR3 length: 12; CDR3 DNA: TGTGCCACCCGGGACGGGGAAGGGACCCAGTACTTC; CDR3 protein: CATRDGEGTQYF
clone size: -; V gene: TRBV4-2; D gene: -; J gene: TRBJ1-1; CDR3 length: 13; CDR3 DNA: TGTGCCAGCAGCCAAGCGGCAGGGACTGAAGCTTTCTTT; CDR3 protein: CASSQAAGTEAFF
clone size: few; V gene: TRBV2; D gene: TRBD2; J gene: TRBJ2-2; CDR3 length: 15; CDR3 DNA: TGTGCCAGCTCAGGACTAGCGGGAGGGCCGCGGGAGCTGTTTTTT; CDR3 protein: CASSGLAGGPRELFF
clone size: -; V gene: TRBV2; D gene: -; J gene: TRBJ2-2; CDR3 length: 14; CDR3 DNA: TGTGCCAGCAGTCTGGACATAAACACCGGGGAGCTGTTTTTT; CDR3 protein: CASSLDINTGELFF
clone size: -; V gene: TRBV9; D gene: -; J gene: TRBJ2-7; CDR3 length: 15; CDR3 DNA: TGTGCCAGCAGCGTAGCTACGGTCAGAACCTACGAGCAGTACTTC; CDR3 protein: CASSVATVRTYEQYF